This T cell receptor beta chain was recorded in a study of blood T cell repertoires in COVID-19. On the study more broadly: Samples of COVID-19 (acute and convalescent) were obtained from the United States, Italy and Spain.

This clone was observed once. Produced via immunoSEQ multiplex PCR; TCRdb's table is partial and in-frame only. The repertoire holds around 140,000 clones, with approximately 89% as singletons. What was sequenced was peripheral blood. The source is a man between 60 and 70 years old with active or convalescent COVID-19.

This chain's CDR3 is CASRAGINTEAFF. The CDR3 DNA reads as TGTGCCAGCAGGGCGGGAATCAACACTGAAGCTTTCTTT. V is TRBV28 and J is TRBJ1-1; D gene ambiguous. Trimming cost V 6 bases and J 2 bases, with 10 bases left between them. The CDR3 extends over 13 amino acids. CDR1 and CDR2 (germline): MDHEN, SYDVKM.